This T cell receptor beta chain appears in the sequencing data of a study of response to subunit inactivated influenza vaccine. This clonotype was counted at least ten times. What it binds is not known. At one of its ends the junction is not consistent with the germline gene, which may arise from a read error. General study results and limits: It was suggested by the authors that few new T cells are recruited by each seasonal influenza vaccination.

In TCRdb, the RT-PCR reads were re-called with MiXCR into one record per CDR3 protein. Of about half a million distinct CDR3 sequences listed, roughly 9.8% are singletons. Germline V lookup: CDR1 SNHLY, CDR2 FYNNEI. The CDR3 contains 13 residues. The sample consisted of PBMCs from blood, taken around seven weeks after vaccination. The chain is built from TRBV2 and TRBJ1-2; D call uncertain. The TCR comes from a man between 50 and 59 years old who received an inactivated influenza vaccine. The CDR3 DNA follows: TGTGCCAGCAGGGAAGGGTCGAACTATGGCTACACCTTC. Its protein product is CASREGSNYGYTF. Based on the CDR3 plus reference TRBV2 and TRBJ1-2, the full variable domain is EPEVTQTPSHQVTQMGQEVILRCVPISNHLYFYWYRQILGQKVEFLVSFYNNEISEKSEIFDDQFSVERPDGSNFTLKIRSTKLEDSAMYFCASREGSNYGYTFGSGTRLTVV.